Following are 25 T cell receptor beta chains from one sample sequenced in a study of cytomegalovirus exposure and HLA in healthy donors. The PCR ran on 60 Vbeta and 13 Jbeta primers. Here immunoSEQ multiplex PCR was the method, and the copy in TCRdb shows in-frame clones only, minus some. This sample's clone table lists about 200,000 clones. Material for sequencing was PBMCs. Receptors were obtained from a girl aged 2 to 10 in good health and CMV-seropositive.

This chain connects TRBV5-1 to TRBJ2-3; 8 nucleotides match TRBD1. J was trimmed by 2 bases and V by 5 bases; bases with no gene match: 7. The CDR3 is 15 residues long. Germline values: CDR1 SGHRS, CDR2 YFSETQ. DNA of the CDR3: TGCGCCAGCAGTACCCGACAGGGGCACACAGATACGCAGTATTTT. Its protein is CASSTRQGHTDTQYF.

The chain employs TRBV10-1 and TRBJ1-1; D is perhaps TRBD1 (5 bases). V was shortened by 4 bases and J by 2 bases, with 11 bases between the two germline ends. This CDR3 has 14 amino acids. Germline values: CDR1 WNHNN, CDR2 SYGVQD (reference sequence). CDR3 DNA sequence: TGCGCCAGCAGTGCTGGACACTTAAACACTGAAGCTTTCTTT. The encoded protein is CASSAGHLNTEAFF.

This sequence joins TRBV5-8 and TRBJ2-3, with TRBD2 matching over 13 bases. Germline lookup yields CDR1 SGHTS and CDR2 YDEGEE. This CDR3 is 16 amino acids long. V lost 3 bases, J lost 2 bases, and 3 bases stayed unmatched. CDR3 DNA sequence: TGTGCCAGCAGCTCCGGACTAGCGGGAGTCACAGATACGCAGTATTTT. This gives the protein CASSSGLAGVTDTQYF.

The chain couples TRBV7-9 to TRBJ1-3; D unclear. V was trimmed by 5 bases and J by 0 bases, leaving 11 bases between them. Looked up from germline, CDR1 is SEHNR and CDR2 is FQNEAQ (reference sequence). The CDR3 consists of 15 residues. CDR3 protein: CASSLPGNSGNTIYF. Here the CDR3 DNA reads TGTGCCAGCAGCCTTCCGGGGAACTCTGGAAACACCATATATTTT.

This sequence joins TRBV12-5 and TRBJ2-1, with 13 bases identical to TRBD2. Germline V gives CDR1 LGHNT, CDR2 FRNRAP. The V segment lost 3 bases and the J segment 8 bases; nucleotides outside the gene matches: 1. The CDR3 is 14 amino acids. This CDR3 is CASGFGLAGDEQFF. As DNA, the CDR3 is TGTGCTAGTGGTTTTGGACTAGCGGGAGATGAGCAGTTCTTC. Variable domain in full (rest from reference TRBV12-5 and TRBJ2-1): DARVTQTPRHKVTEMGQEVTMRCQPILGHNTVFWYRQTMMQGLELLAYFRNRAPLDDSGMPKDRFSAEMPDATLATLKIQPSEPRDSAVYFCASGFGLAGDEQFFGPGTRLTVL.

This chain uses TRBV14 with TRBJ2-1, with 10 bases lining up with TRBD2. Looked up from germline, CDR1 is SGHDN and CDR2 is FVKESK. The V segment lost 4 bases and the J segment 3 bases; nucleotides outside the gene matches: 12. The CDR3 has 18 residues. The CDR3 reads CASSLLAPSGRDYNEQFF. Written as DNA, the CDR3 is TGTGCCAGCAGCCTCCTTGCCCCAAGCGGGAGGGACTACAATGAGCAGTTCTTC.

J is TRBJ2-7 and V is TRBV19; 10 positions agree with TRBD1. Germline V gene data show CDR1 as LNHDA and CDR2 as SQIVND (reference sequence). The CDR3 is 15 residues long. V lost 5 bases, J lost 3 bases, and 7 bases stayed unmatched. Here the CDR3 reads CASSPGTGAGYEQYF. Here the CDR3 DNA reads TGTGCCAGTAGTCCCGGGACAGGGGCCGGCTACGAGCAGTACTTC.

The gene calls are TRBV5-1 and TRBJ2-1; possible D gene TRBD2, 6 bases. Germline lookup yields CDR1 SGHRS and CDR2 YFSETQ. Trimming took 3 bases from V and 6 from J, leaving 13 bases between them. This CDR3 is 14 amino acids long. The CDR3 sequence: CASSSTSQGNEQFF. The CDR3 coding sequence is TGCGCCAGCAGCTCGACTAGTCAGGGCAATGAGCAGTTCTTC.

This chain uses TRBV6-6 with TRBJ2-1; tentatively, D is TRBD2 (6 bases). CDR1 and CDR2 (germline): MNHNY, SVGAGI (reference sequence). Trimming removed 6 bases from V and 13 bases from J, with 16 bases in between. The CDR3 extends over 12 amino acids. The CDR3 reads CASRPVGGPQFF. Here the CDR3 DNA reads TGTGCCAGCAGACCCGTGGGAGGACCCCAGTTCTTC.

The rearrangement links TRBV6-5 to TRBJ2-1, with D perhaps matching TRBD1 (6 bases). Germline V gives CDR1 MNHEY, CDR2 SVGAGI. V was cut by 6 bases and J by 8 bases, with 14 bases left in between. The CDR3 sequence is 13 residues long. In DNA form, the CDR3 reads TGTGCCAGCAGCCGCAGGGGTGTCGATGAGCAGTTCTTC. As protein: CASSRRGVDEQFF.

The chain carries TRBV21-1 and TRBJ1-1. TRBV21-1 is listed as a pseudogene. The CDR3 runs 12 residues. CDR3 DNA sequence: TGTGCCAGCTCTCAGGAGGACACTGAAGCTTTCTTT. As protein: CASSQEDTEAFF.

The chain couples TRBV9 to TRBJ2-1, with D possibly matching TRBD2 (5 bases). V was trimmed by 1 base and J by 9 bases, leaving 14 bases between them. The CDR3 length is 14 residues. Germline CDR1 and CDR2: SGDLS and YYNGEE. In DNA form, the CDR3 reads TGTGCCAGCAGCGTATCGTGGACTCTGAGTGAGCAGTTCTTC. Translated, it gives CASSVSWTLSEQFF.

Comments on this clone: Within the sample, other DNA sequences also encode this same CDR3. The V and J genes are TRBV10-3 and TRBJ1-1; no reliable D call. With 4 bases removed from V and 3 bases from J, the gap between germline ends came to 6 bases. The CDR3 runs 12 residues. The germline gives CDR1 ENHRY, CDR2 SYGVKD. The DNA for the CDR3 is TGTGCCATCAGTGGTACGGACACTGAAGCTTTCTTT. Translating gives CAISGTDTEAFF.

The J gene is TRBJ2-2, the V gene TRBV25-1; no clear D. Germline lookup yields CDR1 MGHDK and CDR2 SYGVNS. Trimming cost V 0 bases and J 5 bases, with 4 bases left between them. CDR3 length: 13 residues. CDR3 residues: CASSEYRTGELFF. CDR3 DNA sequence: TGTGCCAGCAGTGAATACCGGACCGGGGAGCTGTTTTTT.

The rearrangement joins TRBV10-2 to TRBJ1-1; perhaps TRBD1 as D (5 bases). CDR3 length: 14 amino acids. Germline V CDR1 and CDR2: WSHSY, SAAADI. Trimming took 2 bases from V and 5 from J, leaving 12 bases between them. CDR3 protein: CASSEGASGTEAFF. As DNA, the CDR3 is TGCGCCAGCAGTGAGGGGGCTTCGGGTACTGAAGCTTTCTTT.

V usage is TRBV29-1 and J usage is TRBJ2-7, with 7 bases that match TRBD2. With V trimmed by 4 bases and J by 2 bases, 5 bases remained unmatched. The CDR3 contains 13 residues. CDR1 is SQVTM and CDR2 is ANQGSEA in the germline V gene. Written as DNA, the CDR3 is TGCAGCGTTGGGGGGGGGAGAACCTACGAGCAGTACTTC. Translating gives CSVGGGRTYEQYF.

The V and J genes are TRBV10-2 and TRBJ2-7; D perhaps matches TRBD2 (5 bases). Germline loops: CDR1 WSHSY, CDR2 SAAADI. Trimming stripped 3 bases from V and 0 bases from J, with 9 bases between. This CDR3 comprises 14 residues. The CDR3 region has the DNA TGCGCCAGCAGTGAAAGCGGTGTCTCCTACGAGCAGTACTTC. This gives the protein CASSESGVSYEQYF.

The chain has TRBV18 and TRBJ2-3; D is possibly TRBD2 (5 bases). Trimming removed 6 bases from V and 2 bases from J, with 24 bases in between. The CDR3 is made up of 18 amino acids. The germline V gene has CDR1 KGHSH and CDR2 LQKENI. The CDR3 spells CASSQTDGGPTATDTQYF. As DNA, the CDR3 is TGTGCCAGCTCCCAGACCGACGGCGGGCCCACTGCCACAGATACGCAGTATTTT.

The rearrangement uses TRBV27 and TRBJ2-7, with D tentatively TRBD2 (6 bases). This CDR3 is 14 amino acids long. CDR1 is MNHEY and CDR2 is SMNVEV in the germline V gene (reference sequence). Trimming left V 2 bases short and J 3 bases short, with 11 bases between. CDR3 loop: CASSLGGKHYEQYF. In DNA, the CDR3 is TGTGCCAGCAGTTTAGGGGGGAAACACTACGAGCAGTACTTC.

The genes are TRBV4-1 and TRBJ2-6, with no clear D. V was trimmed by 1 base and J by 0 bases, leaving 7 bases between them. There are 16 residues in the CDR3. CDR1 is MGHRA and CDR2 is YSYEKL in the germline V gene. The CDR3 loop is CASSQVKLSGANVLTF. CDR3 DNA sequence: TGCGCCAGCAGCCAAGTGAAGCTCTCTGGGGCCAACGTCCTGACTTTC.

This rearrangement joins TRBV7-2 to TRBJ2-5; 8 bases map to TRBD2. This CDR3 spans 16 amino acids. V lost 1 base to trimming and J lost 4 bases; unmatched junction nucleotides: 8. In germline, CDR1 is SGHTA, CDR2 FQGNSA. The CDR3 loop is CASSLVKGLALETQYF. CDR3 nucleotide sequence: TGTGCCAGCAGCTTAGTGAAAGGACTAGCACTAGAGACCCAGTACTTC.

The gene calls are TRBV6-4 and TRBJ1-4; weak D call: TRBD1 (5 bases). The germline V gene encodes CDR1 MRHNA and CDR2 SNTAGT. The CDR3 is made up of 18 amino acids. The V end was cut by 0 bases, the J end by 0 bases, with 14 bases between. CDR3: CASSDSKDIVATNEKLFF. CDR3 coding DNA: TGTGCCAGCAGTGACTCTAAGGACATAGTTGCAACTAATGAAAAACTGTTTTTT.

V usage is TRBV27 and J usage is TRBJ2-1, with 11 bases fitting TRBD2. This CDR3 region has 16 residues. V was clipped by 4 bases and J by 8 bases; unmatched bases: 10. Germline loops: CDR1 MNHEY, CDR2 SMNVEV (reference sequence). CDR3 in amino acids: CASSSLSSGRADEQFF. The CDR3 DNA follows: TGTGCCAGCAGTTCACTAAGTAGCGGGAGGGCCGATGAGCAGTTCTTC.

This chain uses TRBV6-5 with TRBJ2-1; 9 bases are a match to TRBD1. CDR1 is MNHEY and CDR2 is SVGAGI in the germline V gene. CDR3 length: 13 amino acids. V trimming: 5 bases; J trimming: 7 bases; junction bases outside the gene matches: 3. Here the CDR3 DNA reads TGTGCCAGCAGTCGACAGGGGGGAAATGAGCAGTTCTTC. As protein: CASSRQGGNEQFF.

The chain is built from TRBV7-2 and TRBJ2-7, with TRBD1 identical over 7 bases. The V gene end was trimmed by 5 bases and the J gene end by 1 base; junction bases not matched to a gene: 8. The CDR3 is 15 amino acids. Per germline, CDR1 SGHTA and CDR2 FQGNSA. The chain's CDR3 is CASSKSTGSSYEQYF. The CDR3 DNA reads as TGTGCCAGCAGCAAGTCGACAGGGTCGTCCTACGAGCAGTACTTC.